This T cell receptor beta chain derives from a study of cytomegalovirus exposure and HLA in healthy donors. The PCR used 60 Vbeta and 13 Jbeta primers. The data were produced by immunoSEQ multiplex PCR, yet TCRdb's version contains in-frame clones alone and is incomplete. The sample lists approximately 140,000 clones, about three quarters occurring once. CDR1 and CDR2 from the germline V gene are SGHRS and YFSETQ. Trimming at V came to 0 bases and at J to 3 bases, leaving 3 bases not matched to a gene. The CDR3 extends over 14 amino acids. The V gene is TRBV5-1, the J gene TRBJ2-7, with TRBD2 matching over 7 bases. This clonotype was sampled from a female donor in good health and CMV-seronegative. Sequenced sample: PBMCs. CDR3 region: CASSLEWGGYEQYF. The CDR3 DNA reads TGCGCCAGCAGCTTGGAATGGGGGGGCTACGAGCAGTACTTC.